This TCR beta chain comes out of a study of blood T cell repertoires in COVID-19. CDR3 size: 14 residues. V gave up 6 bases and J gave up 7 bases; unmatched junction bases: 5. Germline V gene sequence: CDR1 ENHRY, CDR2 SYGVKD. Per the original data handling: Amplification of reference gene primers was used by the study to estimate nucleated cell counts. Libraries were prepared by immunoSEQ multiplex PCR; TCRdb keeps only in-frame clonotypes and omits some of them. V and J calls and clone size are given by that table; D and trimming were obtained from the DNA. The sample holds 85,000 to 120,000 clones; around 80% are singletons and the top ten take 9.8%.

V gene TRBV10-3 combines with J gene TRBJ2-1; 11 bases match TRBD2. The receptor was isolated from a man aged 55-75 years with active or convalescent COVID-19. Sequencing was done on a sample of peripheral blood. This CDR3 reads CAISDGLAGNEQFF. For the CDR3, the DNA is TGTGCCATCAGCGACGGACTAGCGGGTAATGAGCAGTTCTTC.